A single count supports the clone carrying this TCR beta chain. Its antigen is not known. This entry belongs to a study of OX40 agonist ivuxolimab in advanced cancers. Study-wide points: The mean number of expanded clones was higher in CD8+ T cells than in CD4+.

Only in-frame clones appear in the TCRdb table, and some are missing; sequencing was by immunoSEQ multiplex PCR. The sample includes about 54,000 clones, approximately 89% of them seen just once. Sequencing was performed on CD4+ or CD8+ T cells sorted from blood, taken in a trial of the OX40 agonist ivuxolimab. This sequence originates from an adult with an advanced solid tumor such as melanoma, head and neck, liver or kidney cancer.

This chain's CDR3 is CASSLDDEKLFF. CDR3 nucleotides: TGTGCCAGCAGCTTGGATGATGAAAAACTGTTTTTT. The chain is built from TRBV5-6 and TRBJ1-4; the D is unclear. The germline gives CDR1 SGHDT, CDR2 YYEEEE. This CDR3 is built from 12 residues. V was pared by 0 bases and J by 6 bases, with 3 bases between.